Reported below is one T cell receptor (beta chain). Its target is unknown. The authors ran the assay at deep level. Repertoires were generated with immunoSEQ multiplex PCR, while TCRdb's copy carries only in-frame clones and drops some. The table has 2 million to 2.5 million clones, about 92% seen once. CDR1 and CDR2 (germline): SNHLY, FYNNEI. The CDR3 consists of 16 residues. Germline trimming cut 7 bases from V and 6 bases from J; bases unmatched to any gene: 11. This specimen comes from a study of shared clonotypes between healthy human individuals. General study points: Despite large depth, sorted-subset datasets appeared incompletely sequenced. Having only a few donors restricted how much genetic and exposure-history diversity was captured.

The gene calls are TRBV2 and TRBJ2-7; 14 bases are shared with TRBD2. This receptor was identified in a man aged 18 to 29 in good health. Some clones in this sample may be carry-over from other donors' samples. The sample consisted of naive CD4+ T cells from PBMCs. The subset here: CD45RA+ positively selected. This CDR3 is CASTRGLAGGRPEQYF. The CDR3 region has the DNA TGTGCCAGCACCAGAGGACTAGCGGGAGGCCGGCCCGAGCAGTACTTC.